The next 16 T cell receptor beta chains were all read from a single sample in a study of blood T cell repertoires in COVID-19 (TCRdb year 2020). The library was produced with the immunoSEQ multiplex PCR assay. Not all clones reach the TCRdb copy of this immuneACCESS table, which keeps in-frame sequences only. Checked studies attribute under half of the gap to unresolved V genes and leave the rest unexplained. Within this sample are tens of thousands of clones, with about 85% of them counted one time only. The ten largest clones add up to over 9.5% of the sample. The sample comprised peripheral blood. The receptors shown here come from a human donor with acute or convalescent COVID-19. The donor label of this sample is uncertain.

This clone was counted once. The V call is TRBV18, the J call TRBJ2-2; a weak D match, TRBD2 (6 bases). In germline, CDR1 is KGHSH, CDR2 LQKENI. The CDR3 sequence is 17 residues long. Trimming left V 7 bases short and J 4 bases short, with 22 bases between. In DNA form, the CDR3 reads TGTGCCAGCTGCCCCTCGTTAGCGGTGACGGGCACCGGGGAGCTGTTTTTT. Translated: CASCPSLAVTGTGELFF.

V gene TRBV7-9 combines with J gene TRBJ2-3; the match to TRBD2 covers 10 bases. The V segment lost 4 bases and the J segment 6 bases; nucleotides outside the gene matches: 10. Germline-derived CDR1 and CDR2 are SEHNR and FQNEAQ (reference sequence). The CDR3 contains 16 residues. CDR3 in amino acids: CASSSTLAGGQDTQYF. In DNA, the CDR3 is TGTGCCAGCAGCTCCACGTTAGCGGGAGGCCAGGATACGCAGTATTTT. Full variable domain (missing parts from reference TRBV7-9 and TRBJ2-3): DTGVSQNPRHKITKRGQNVTFRCDPISEHNRLYWYRQTLGQGPEFLTYFQNEAQLEKSRLLSDRFSAERPKGSFSTLEIQRTEQGDSAMYLCASSSTLAGGQDTQYFGPGTRLTVL.

The sample holds one count of this clone. This sequence joins TRBV11-3 and TRBJ2-1, with 8 bases matching TRBD1. The CDR3 has 17 amino acids. Germline CDR1 reads SGHNT; CDR2 reads YENEEA. V dropped 5 bases and J dropped 0; count of bases not matched to a gene: 9. The CDR3 nucleotides are TGTGCCAGCAGCCCCGGACAGGGAAGCCCCTCCTACAATGAGCAGTTCTTC. This gives the protein CASSPGQGSPSYNEQFF.

V gene TRBV19 combines with J gene TRBJ2-5, with TRBD1 identical over 10 bases. Trimming cost V 5 bases and J 7 bases; bases outside gene matches: 16. The CDR3 is 17 residues long. CDR1 LNHDA and CDR2 SQIVND come from the germline V gene (reference sequence). The CDR3 loop reads CASSPSHRQGARTTQYF. The CDR3 DNA reads as TGTGCCAGTAGTCCTTCCCATCGACAGGGGGCGCGTACGACCCAGTACTTC.

The rearrangement links TRBV27 to TRBJ2-5; TRBD2 matches 14 bases. CDR1 and CDR2 from the germline V gene are MNHEY and SMNVEV (reference sequence). With 5 bases clipped from V and 6 bases from J, the junction kept 8 bases outside the gene matches. This CDR3 is built from 16 residues. The CDR3 region is CASSPSGTSGRKTQYF. The CDR3 region has the DNA TGTGCCAGCAGTCCTTCCGGGACTAGCGGGAGAAAGACCCAGTACTTC.

The CDR3 loop reads CASSYRTSGPDTQYF. CDR3 DNA sequence: TGTGCCAGCAGTTACCGGACTAGCGGGCCAGATACGCAGTATTTT. The chain uses TRBV7-2 and TRBJ2-3; TRBD2 aligns across 11 bases. Looked up from germline, CDR1 is SGHTA and CDR2 is FQGNSA. Unmatched junction bases numbered 6, after V lost 6 bases and J lost 4 bases. CDR3 length: 15 residues.

V is TRBV5-1 and J is TRBJ2-1; D call uncertain. CDR3 length equals 12 residues. Germline CDR1 reads SGHRS; CDR2 reads YFSETQ. Trimming removed 4 bases at V and 5 bases at J, with 7 bases between. CDR3 nucleotide sequence: TGCGCCAGCAGCCTTGAGCACAATGAGCAGTTCTTC. This translates into CASSLEHNEQFF.

The chain employs TRBV19 and TRBJ1-2; D possibly corresponds to TRBD1 (6 bases). The germline CDR1 and CDR2 sequences are LNHDA and SQIVND (reference sequence). The V end lost 6 bases, the J end lost 7 bases, and 24 bases lay between the germline ends. The CDR3 covers 16 residues. The CDR3 DNA follows: TGTGCCAGTAGCCTGACCCCAGGCCAGGGGTCGGGTGGCTACACCTTC. It codes for CASSLTPGQGSGGYTF.

This sequence joins TRBV7-9 and TRBJ1-6, with D maybe TRBD1 (6 bases). The germline V gene encodes CDR1 SEHNR and CDR2 FQNEAQ (reference sequence). V was shortened by 5 bases and J by 10 bases, with 15 bases between the two germline ends. The CDR3 extends over 14 amino acids. CDR3 region: CASSPDRWDSPLHF. In DNA form, the CDR3 reads TGTGCCAGCAGCCCCGACAGGTGGGACTCACCCCTCCACTTT.

This clone occurred once. The chain couples TRBV18 to TRBJ2-5; TRBD2 might be the D (7 bases). The CDR3 length is 13 residues. V was clipped by 5 bases and J by 10 bases, with 17 bases between them. Germline V CDR1 and CDR2: KGHSH, LQKENI. DNA for the CDR3: TGTGCCAGCTCAGCAGCGGCGGGGGCAGACCAGTACTTC. Its translation: CASSAAAGADQYF.

The rearrangement joins TRBV5-6 to TRBJ2-5; 12 positions match TRBD1. CDR1 and CDR2 from the germline V gene are SGHDT and YYEEEE. The CDR3 runs 15 residues. After removal of 5 bases from V and 6 bases from J, the junction contained 8 bases not matched to a gene. The CDR3 region has the DNA TGTGCCAGCAGTTCCGGGACAGGGGGCCGGAAGACCCAGTACTTC. Translation: CASSSGTGGRKTQYF.

The chain carries TRBV21-1 and TRBJ2-5; the table's D call, TRBD2, was not checked against the DNA. TRBV21-1 is marked as a pseudogene. CDR3 size: 14 residues. The CDR3 sequence is CASRRPRAGETQYF. CDR3 DNA sequence: TGTGCCAGCAGAAGGCCAAGGGCGGGGGAGACCCAGTACTTC.

The chain combines TRBV19 with TRBJ2-3; the D gene is possibly TRBD2 (5 bases). V was cut by 0 bases and J by 0 bases, with 13 bases left in between. Germline V lookup: CDR1 LNHDA, CDR2 SQIVND (reference sequence). The CDR3 consists of 17 residues. DNA of the CDR3: TGTGCCAGTAGTATAGAGGGGAGCGTTCCTAGCACAGATACGCAGTATTTT. Translating gives CASSIEGSVPSTDTQYF.

The genes are TRBV18 and TRBJ2-3; 7 nucleotides align to TRBD2. The length of the CDR3 is 15 residues. Trimming at V came to 2 bases and at J to 3 bases, leaving 5 bases not matched to a gene. Germline CDR1 reads KGHSH; CDR2 reads LQKENI. CDR3 sequence reads: CASSPMGGTTDTQYF. The CDR3 coding sequence is TGTGCCAGCTCACCAATGGGGGGGACGACAGATACGCAGTATTTT.

This chain connects TRBV5-1 to TRBJ2-1, with 13 positions matching TRBD2. The V gene end was trimmed by 0 bases and the J gene end by 4 bases; junction bases not matched to a gene: 1. Germline CDR1 reads SGHRS; CDR2 reads YFSETQ. The CDR3 sequence is 16 residues long. The CDR3 is CASSLAGLAGYNEQFF. The CDR3 nucleotides read TGCGCCAGCAGCTTGGCGGGACTAGCGGGATACAATGAGCAGTTCTTC.

The V call is TRBV7-9, the J call TRBJ1-5; no clear D. CDR1 is SEHNR, CDR2 FQNEAQ, per germline (reference sequence). V lost 1 base to trimming and J lost 6 bases, with 4 bases between them. This CDR3 spans 12 amino acids. CDR3 loop: CASSLDGQPQHF. Written as DNA, the CDR3 is TGTGCCAGCAGCTTAGACGGTCAGCCCCAGCATTTT.